Listed below are T cell receptor beta chains from one sample, sequenced in a study of response to subunit inactivated influenza vaccine. MiXCR was run by TCRdb on the RT-PCR reads, yielding one entry per CDR3 protein. The table records 710,000 or so distinct CDR3 sequences, less than 20% of them present only once. The input for sequencing was PBMCs from blood, taken approximately 12 days after vaccination. The receptors were sampled from a man aged 50-60 years who received an inactivated influenza vaccine. CDR3s include the opening cysteine and the closing phenylalanine or tryptophan. The D gene is left open where the match is weak. Expanded clones get a size class; other rows say once, few or many, or leave the size out.

V,size,J,D,CDR3,DNA
TRBV12-3/TRBV12-4,many,TRBJ2-5,TRBD2,CASSQTGGQETQYF,TGTGCCAGCAGCCAGACGGGGGGACAAGAGACCCAGTACTTC
TRBV7-2,-,TRBJ2-2,-,CASSLALGVGPTTGELFF,TGTGCCAGCAGCTTAGCGCTGGGGGTGGGGCCCACCACCGGGGAGCTGTTTTTT
TRBV7-2,-,TRBJ2-7,-,CASSLIRGSYEQYF,TGTGCCAGCAGCTTAATACGGGGGTCCTACGAGCAGTACTTC
TRBV4-3,-,TRBJ2-1,-,CASSQDRRQGYNEQFF,TGCGCCAGCAGCCAAGATCGGCGGCAGGGTTACAATGAGCAGTTCTTC
TRBV7-9,-,TRBJ2-7,-,CASTLVGLEQYF,TGTGCCAGCACCCTCGTAGGCTTGGAGCAGTACTTC
TRBV4-3,-,TRBJ2-2,TRBD2,CASSQEASGRADTGELFF,TGCGCCAGCAGCCAAGAGGCTAGCGGGAGGGCCGACACCGGGGAGCTGTTTTTT
TRBV19,once,TRBJ2-3,-,CASSIVGGRWTDTQYF,TGTGCCAGTAGTATCGTCGGGGGCCGATGGACAGATACGCAGTATTTT
TRBV7-9,many,TRBJ2-7,-,CASSLTSTSYEQYF,TGTGCCAGCAGCTTAACTTCGACTAGCTACGAGCAGTACTTC
TRBV24-1,many,TRBJ2-7,-,CATSDSQNLAEQYF,TGTGCCACCAGTGATTCACAGAATCTAGCCGAGCAGTACTTC
TRBV27,few,TRBJ2-7,TRBD1,CASRRDRDHYEQYF,TGTGCCAGCAGGCGAGACAGGGATCACTACGAGCAGTACTTC
TRBV20-1,-,TRBJ1-1,-,CSARRTELNTEAFF,TGCAGTGCCAGGAGGACGGAGCTGAACACTGAAGCTTTCTTT
TRBV12-3/TRBV12-4,-,TRBJ2-2,-,CASSSTGAYPFF,TGTGCCAGCAGTTCGACCGGGGCCTATCCGTTTTTT
TRBV7-9,few,TRBJ2-1,TRBD2,CASSSPPTSGFGNEQFF,TGTGCCAGCAGCTCCCCCCCAACTAGCGGGTTTGGGAATGAGCAGTTCTTC
TRBV30,-,TRBJ2-1,-,CAWSGSSYNEQFF,TGTGCCTGGAGCGGGAGCTCCTACAATGAGCAGTTCTTC
TRBV7-9,-,TRBJ2-2,TRBD2,CASSRLVSGSPGELFF,TGTGCCAGCAGCCGCCTCGTGAGCGGGAGTCCCGGGGAGCTGTTTTTT
TRBV7-9,-,TRBJ2-1,-,CASRWDVDEQFF,TGTGCCAGCAGATGGGATGTGGATGAGCAGTTCTTC
TRBV7-8,few,TRBJ1-5,-,CASTTSGEPQHF,TGTGCCAGCACCACCTCCGGTGAGCCCCAGCATTTT
TRBV15,few,TRBJ1-1,-,CATSRAGEFMNTEAFF,TGTGCCACCAGCAGAGCGGGGGAGTTTATGAACACTGAAGCTTTCTTT
TRBV4-2,-,TRBJ2-2,-,CASSHQQGRGTGELFF,TGTGCCAGCAGCCACCAACAGGGGCGGGGCACCGGGGAGCTGTTTTTT
TRBV10-3,few,TRBJ2-3,-,CAIREDSTDTQYF,TGTGCCATCAGAGAGGACAGCACAGATACGCAGTATTTT
TRBV14,-,TRBJ1-6,TRBD1,CASSPSGQGVSPLHF,TGTGCCAGCAGCCCCTCTGGACAGGGGGTTTCACCCCTCCACTTT
TRBV28,-,TRBJ1-5,TRBD1,CASSTGVQPQHF,TGTGCCAGCAGCACAGGGGTTCAGCCCCAGCATTTT
TRBV5-1,-,TRBJ2-1,TRBD2,CASSYSLAGGLGEQFF,TGCGCCAGCAGCTATTCACTAGCGGGAGGTTTGGGTGAGCAGTTCTTC
TRBV7-6,many,TRBJ1-5,-,CASSLGWAQPQHF,TGTGCCAGCAGCTTAGGTTGGGCTCAGCCCCAGCATTTT
TRBV12-3/TRBV12-4,few,TRBJ1-1,-,CASSFHGGHAEAFF,TGTGCCAGCAGTTTTCACGGGGGGCACGCTGAAGCTTTCTTT
TRBV11-2,-,TRBJ2-1,-,CASSASTSYNEQFF,TGTGCCAGCAGCGCTTCTACGTCCTACAATGAGCAGTTCTTC
TRBV7-2,-,TRBJ1-5,-,CASSFQPSYQPQHF,TGTGCCAGCAGCTTTCAACCTTCTTATCAGCCCCAGCATTTT
TRBV29-1,-,TRBJ2-1,TRBD2,CSDAASGGAHNEQFF,TGCAGCGATGCTGCTAGCGGGGGGGCCCACAATGAGCAGTTCTTC
TRBV10-3,-,TRBJ2-2,-,CAISEALANTGELFF,TGTGCCATCAGTGAGGCTCTTGCGAACACCGGGGAGCTGTTTTTT
TRBV3-1,-,TRBJ2-3,-,CASKKGGTDTQYF,TGTGCCAGCAAGAAGGGGGGCACAGATACGCAGTATTTT